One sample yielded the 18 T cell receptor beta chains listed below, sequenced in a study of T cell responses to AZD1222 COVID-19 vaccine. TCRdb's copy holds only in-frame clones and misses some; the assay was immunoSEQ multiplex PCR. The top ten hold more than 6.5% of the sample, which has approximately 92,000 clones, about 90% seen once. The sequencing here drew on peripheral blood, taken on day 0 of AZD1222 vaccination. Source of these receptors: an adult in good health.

The CDR3 nucleotides read TGTGCCAGCAGTTTCGGACAGGGGTGGTATGGCTACACCTTC. Its translation is CASSFGQGWYGYTF. J is TRBJ1-2 and V is TRBV27, with 9 bases matching TRBD1. V was pared by 3 bases and J by 5 bases, with 4 bases of the junction left unmatched. The CDR3 runs to 14 residues. The germline gives CDR1 MNHEY, CDR2 SMNVEV (reference sequence).

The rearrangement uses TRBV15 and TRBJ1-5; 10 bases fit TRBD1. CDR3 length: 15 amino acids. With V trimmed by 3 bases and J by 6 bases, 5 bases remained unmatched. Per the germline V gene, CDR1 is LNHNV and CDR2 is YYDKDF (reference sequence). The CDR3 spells CATSSFGQGVQPQHF. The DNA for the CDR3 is TGTGCCACCAGCAGCTTTGGACAGGGGGTTCAGCCCCAGCATTTT.

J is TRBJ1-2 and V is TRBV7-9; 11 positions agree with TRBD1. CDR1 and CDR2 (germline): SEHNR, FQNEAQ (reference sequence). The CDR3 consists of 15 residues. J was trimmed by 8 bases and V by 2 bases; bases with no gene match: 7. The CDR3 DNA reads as TGTGCCAGCAGCTTACTCCGGGACAGGGGGAGCGGCTACACCTTC. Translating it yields CASSLLRDRGSGYTF. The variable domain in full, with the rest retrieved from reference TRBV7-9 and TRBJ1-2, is DTGVSQNPRHKITKRGQNVTFRCDPISEHNRLYWYRQTLGQGPEFLTYFQNEAQLEKSRLLSDRFSAERPKGSFSTLEIQRTEQGDSAMYLCASSLLRDRGSGYTFGSGTRLTVV.

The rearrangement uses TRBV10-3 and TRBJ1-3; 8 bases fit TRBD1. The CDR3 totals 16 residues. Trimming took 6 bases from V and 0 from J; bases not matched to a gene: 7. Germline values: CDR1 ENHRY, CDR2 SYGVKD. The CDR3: CAIRIGQGNSGNTIYF. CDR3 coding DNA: TGTGCCATCAGAATAGGACAGGGCAACTCTGGAAACACCATATATTTT.

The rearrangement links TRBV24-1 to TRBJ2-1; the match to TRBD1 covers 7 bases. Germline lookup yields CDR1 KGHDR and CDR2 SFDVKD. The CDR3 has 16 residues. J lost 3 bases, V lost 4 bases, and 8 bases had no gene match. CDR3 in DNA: TGTGCCACCAGTGACACATCCGGGACAGACTACAATGAGCAGTTCTTC. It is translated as CATSDTSGTDYNEQFF.

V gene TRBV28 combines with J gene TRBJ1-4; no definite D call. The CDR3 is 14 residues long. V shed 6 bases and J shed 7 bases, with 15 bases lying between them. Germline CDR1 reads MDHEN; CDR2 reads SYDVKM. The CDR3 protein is CASREAGRSEKLFF. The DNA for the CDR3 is TGTGCCAGCAGGGAGGCCGGTCGAAGTGAAAAACTGTTTTTT.

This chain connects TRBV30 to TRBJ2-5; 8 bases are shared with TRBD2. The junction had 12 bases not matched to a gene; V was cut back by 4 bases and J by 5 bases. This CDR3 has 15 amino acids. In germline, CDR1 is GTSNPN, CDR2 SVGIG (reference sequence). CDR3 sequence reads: CAWTLSGTRGETQYF. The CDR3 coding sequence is TGTGCCTGGACCCTATCCGGGACTAGAGGGGAGACCCAGTACTTC.

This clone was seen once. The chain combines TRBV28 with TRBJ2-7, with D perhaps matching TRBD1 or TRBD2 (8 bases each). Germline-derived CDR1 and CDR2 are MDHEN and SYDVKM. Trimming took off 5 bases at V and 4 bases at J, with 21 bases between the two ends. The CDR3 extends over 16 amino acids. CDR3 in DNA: TGTGCCAGCAGTCAATTAGCGGGGCAGGGGGCGTACGAGCAGTACTTC. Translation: CASSQLAGQGAYEQYF.

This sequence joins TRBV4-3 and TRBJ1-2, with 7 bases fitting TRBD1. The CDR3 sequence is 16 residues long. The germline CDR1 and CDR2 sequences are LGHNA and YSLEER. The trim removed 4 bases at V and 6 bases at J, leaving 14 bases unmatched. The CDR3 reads CASSPLGRGQEDGYTF. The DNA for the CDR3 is TGCGCCAGCAGCCCCCTCGGAAGGGGGCAGGAGGATGGCTACACCTTC.

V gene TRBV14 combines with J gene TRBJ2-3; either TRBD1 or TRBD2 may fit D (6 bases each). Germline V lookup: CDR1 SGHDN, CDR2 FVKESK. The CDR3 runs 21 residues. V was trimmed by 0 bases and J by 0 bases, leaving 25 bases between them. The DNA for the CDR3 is TGTGCCAGCAGCCAAGATGTAGGGAGAGGGGGGCACAAAGCTAGCACAGATACGCAGTATTTT. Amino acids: CASSQDVGRGGHKASTDTQYF.

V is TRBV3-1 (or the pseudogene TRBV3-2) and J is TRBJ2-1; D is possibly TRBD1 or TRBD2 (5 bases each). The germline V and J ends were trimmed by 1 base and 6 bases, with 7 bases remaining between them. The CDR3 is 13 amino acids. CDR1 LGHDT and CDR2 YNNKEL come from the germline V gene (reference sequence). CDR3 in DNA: TGTGCCAGCAGCCAAGGAGGGGCCAATGAGCAGTTCTTC. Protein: CASSQGGANEQFF.

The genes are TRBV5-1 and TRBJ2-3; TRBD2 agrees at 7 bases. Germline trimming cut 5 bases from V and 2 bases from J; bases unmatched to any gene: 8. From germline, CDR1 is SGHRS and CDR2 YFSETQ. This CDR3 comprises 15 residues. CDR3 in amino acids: CASSSGTTNTDTQYF. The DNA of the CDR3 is TGCGCCAGCAGTTCCGGGACTACTAACACAGATACGCAGTATTTT.

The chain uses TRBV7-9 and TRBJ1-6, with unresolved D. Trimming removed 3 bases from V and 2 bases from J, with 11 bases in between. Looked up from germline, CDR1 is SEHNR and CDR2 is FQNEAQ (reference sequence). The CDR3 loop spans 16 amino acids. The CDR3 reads CASSLFGRPYNSPLHF. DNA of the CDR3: TGTGCCAGCAGCTTGTTTGGCAGACCCTATAATTCACCCCTCCACTTT.

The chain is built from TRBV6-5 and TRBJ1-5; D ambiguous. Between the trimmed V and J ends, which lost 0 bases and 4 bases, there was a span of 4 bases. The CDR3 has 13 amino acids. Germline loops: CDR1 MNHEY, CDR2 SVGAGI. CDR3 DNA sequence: TGTGCCAGCAGTTACTCTCAGAATCAGCCCCAGCATTTT. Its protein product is CASSYSQNQPQHF.

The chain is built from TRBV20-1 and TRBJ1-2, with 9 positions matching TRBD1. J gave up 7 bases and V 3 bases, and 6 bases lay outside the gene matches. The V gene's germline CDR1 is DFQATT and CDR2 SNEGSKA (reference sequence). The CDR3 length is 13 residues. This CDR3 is CSASTGGVGGYTF. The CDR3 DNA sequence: TGCAGTGCTAGTACAGGGGGCGTCGGTGGCTACACCTTC.

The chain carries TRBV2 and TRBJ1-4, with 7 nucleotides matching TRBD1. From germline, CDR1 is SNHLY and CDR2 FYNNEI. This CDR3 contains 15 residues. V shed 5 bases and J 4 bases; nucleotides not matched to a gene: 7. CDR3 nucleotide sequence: TGTGCCAGCAGTCCCGGGACAGCTTATAATGAAAAACTGTTTTTT. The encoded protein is CASSPGTAYNEKLFF. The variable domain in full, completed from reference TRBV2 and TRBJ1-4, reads EPEVTQTPSHQVTQMGQEVILRCVPISNHLYFYWYRQILGQKVEFLVSFYNNEISEKSEIFDDQFSVERPDGSNFTLKIRSTKLEDSAMYFCASSPGTAYNEKLFFGSGTQLSVL.

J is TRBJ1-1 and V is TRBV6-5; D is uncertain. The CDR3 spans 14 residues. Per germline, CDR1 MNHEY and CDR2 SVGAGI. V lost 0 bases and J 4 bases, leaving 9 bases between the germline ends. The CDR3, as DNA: TGTGCCAGCAGTTACTCTAGTGGGCGCACTGAAGCTTTCTTT. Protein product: CASSYSSGRTEAFF.

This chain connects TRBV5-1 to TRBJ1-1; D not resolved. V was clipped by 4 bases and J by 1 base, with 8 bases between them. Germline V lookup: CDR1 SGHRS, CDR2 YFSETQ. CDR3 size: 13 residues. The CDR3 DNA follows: TGCGCCAGCAGCACCGACCCGAACACTGAAGCTTTCTTT. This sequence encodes CASSTDPNTEAFF.